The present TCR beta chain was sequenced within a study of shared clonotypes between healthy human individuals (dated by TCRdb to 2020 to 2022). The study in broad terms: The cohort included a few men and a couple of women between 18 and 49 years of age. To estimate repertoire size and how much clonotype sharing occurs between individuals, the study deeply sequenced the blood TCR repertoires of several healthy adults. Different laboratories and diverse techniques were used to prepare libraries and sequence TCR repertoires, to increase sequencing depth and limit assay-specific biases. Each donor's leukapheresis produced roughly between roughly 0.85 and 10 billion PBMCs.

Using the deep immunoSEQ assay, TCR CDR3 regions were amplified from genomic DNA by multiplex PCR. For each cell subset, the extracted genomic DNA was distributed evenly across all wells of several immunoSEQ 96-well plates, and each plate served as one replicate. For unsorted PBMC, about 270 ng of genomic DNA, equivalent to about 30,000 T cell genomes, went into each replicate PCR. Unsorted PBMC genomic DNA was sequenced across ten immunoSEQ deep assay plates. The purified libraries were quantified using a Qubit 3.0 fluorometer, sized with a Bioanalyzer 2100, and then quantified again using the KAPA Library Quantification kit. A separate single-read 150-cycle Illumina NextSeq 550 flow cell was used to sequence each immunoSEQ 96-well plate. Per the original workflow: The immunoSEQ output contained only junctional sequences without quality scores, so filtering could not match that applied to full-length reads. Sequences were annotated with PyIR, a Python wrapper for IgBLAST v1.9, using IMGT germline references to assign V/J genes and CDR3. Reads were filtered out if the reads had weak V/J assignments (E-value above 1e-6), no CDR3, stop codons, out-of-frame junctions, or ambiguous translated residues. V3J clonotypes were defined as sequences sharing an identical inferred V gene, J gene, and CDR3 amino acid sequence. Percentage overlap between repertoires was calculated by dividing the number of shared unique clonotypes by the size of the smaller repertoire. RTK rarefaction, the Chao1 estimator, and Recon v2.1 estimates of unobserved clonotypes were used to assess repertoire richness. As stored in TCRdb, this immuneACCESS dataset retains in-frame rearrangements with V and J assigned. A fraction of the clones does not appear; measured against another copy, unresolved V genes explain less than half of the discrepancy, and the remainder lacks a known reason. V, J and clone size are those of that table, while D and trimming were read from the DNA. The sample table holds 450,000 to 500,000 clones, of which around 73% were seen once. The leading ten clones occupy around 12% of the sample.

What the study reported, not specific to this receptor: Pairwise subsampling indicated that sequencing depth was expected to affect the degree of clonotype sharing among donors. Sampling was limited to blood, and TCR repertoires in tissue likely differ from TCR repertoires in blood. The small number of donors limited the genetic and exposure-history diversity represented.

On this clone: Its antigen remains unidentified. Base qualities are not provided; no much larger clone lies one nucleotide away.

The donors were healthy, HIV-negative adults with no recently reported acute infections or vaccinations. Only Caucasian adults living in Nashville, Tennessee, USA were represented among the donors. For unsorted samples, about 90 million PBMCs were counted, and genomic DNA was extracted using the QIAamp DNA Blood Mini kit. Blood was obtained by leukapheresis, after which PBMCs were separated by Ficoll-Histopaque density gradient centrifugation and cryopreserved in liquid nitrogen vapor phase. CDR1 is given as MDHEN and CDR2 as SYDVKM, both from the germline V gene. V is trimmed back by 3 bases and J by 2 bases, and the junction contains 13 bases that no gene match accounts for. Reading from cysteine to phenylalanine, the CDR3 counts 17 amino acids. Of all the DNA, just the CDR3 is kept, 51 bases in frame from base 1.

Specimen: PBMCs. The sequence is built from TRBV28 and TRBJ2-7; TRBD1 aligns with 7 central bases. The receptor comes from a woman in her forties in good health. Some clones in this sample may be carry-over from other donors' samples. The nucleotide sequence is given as TGTGCCAGCAGTTTCAGACCCTGGAAGGGGGCCGCCTACGAGCAGTACTTC. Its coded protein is CASSFRPWKGAAYEQYF.